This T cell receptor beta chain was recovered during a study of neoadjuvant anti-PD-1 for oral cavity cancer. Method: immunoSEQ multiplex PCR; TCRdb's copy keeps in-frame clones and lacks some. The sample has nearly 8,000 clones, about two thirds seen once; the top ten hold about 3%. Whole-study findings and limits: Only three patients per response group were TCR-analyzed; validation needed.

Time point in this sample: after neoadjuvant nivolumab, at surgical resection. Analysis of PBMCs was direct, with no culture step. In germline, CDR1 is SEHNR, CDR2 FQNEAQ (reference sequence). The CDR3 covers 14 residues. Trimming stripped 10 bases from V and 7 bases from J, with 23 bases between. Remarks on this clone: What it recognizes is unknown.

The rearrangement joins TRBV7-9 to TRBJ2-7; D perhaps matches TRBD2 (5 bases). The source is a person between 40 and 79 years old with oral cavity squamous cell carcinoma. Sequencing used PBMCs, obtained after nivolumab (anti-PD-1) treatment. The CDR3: CATSLPGFGQEQYF. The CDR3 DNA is TGTGCCACCTCCCTCCCGGGATTCGGGCAGGAGCAGTACTTC.